The 29 T cell receptor beta chains presented below share a single source sample, sequenced in a study of cytomegalovirus exposure and HLA in healthy donors. The PCR employed 60 Vbeta primers together with 13 Jbeta primers. Some clones are missing from TCRdb's copy, which holds only in-frame ones; the method was immunoSEQ multiplex PCR. The repertoire has 120,000 or so clones, 10% to 13% of them found once; the top ten carry around 5%. Specimen: PBMCs. These receptor sequences come from a young woman in good health and CMV-seropositive.

The rearrangement uses TRBV7-6 and TRBJ2-3, with D uncertain. Trimming removed 3 bases from V and 6 bases from J, with 7 bases in between. Per germline, CDR1 SGHVS and CDR2 FNYEAQ. This CDR3 contains 12 residues. The CDR3 is CASSFAGDTQYF. In DNA form, the CDR3 reads TGTGCCAGCAGCTTTGCCGGGGATACGCAGTATTTT.

In this sample, this clone turned up a few times. The V call is TRBV27, the J call TRBJ2-1, with unresolved D. This CDR3 is built from 11 residues. Germline V lookup: CDR1 MNHEY, CDR2 SMNVEV (reference sequence). V was pared by 3 bases and J by 8 bases, with 5 bases between. CDR3 in amino acids: CASSFLDEQFF. The CDR3 DNA follows: TGTGCCAGCAGTTTTCTTGATGAGCAGTTCTTC.

This clone turned up a few times. The chain carries TRBV11-2 and TRBJ1-5; 8 bases map to TRBD1. Germline loops: CDR1 SGHAT, CDR2 FQNNGV. The CDR3 is 15 residues long. J was trimmed by 2 bases and V by 3 bases; bases with no gene match: 3. CDR3 amino acids: CASSFLDRGNQPQHF. In DNA form, the CDR3 reads TGTGCCAGCAGCTTCCTGGACAGGGGCAATCAGCCCCAGCATTTT.

This clone turned up a few times. The chain is built from TRBV6-5 and TRBJ2-1; D remains ambiguous. V was cut by 4 bases and J by 7 bases, with 5 bases left in between. Germline values: CDR1 MNHEY, CDR2 SVGAGI. This CDR3 region has 11 residues. CDR3 coding DNA: TGTGCCAGCAGTTCCCGGAATGAGCAGTTCTTC. Its protein product is CASSSRNEQFF.

The genes are TRBV2 and TRBJ2-1, with 14 bases aligning to TRBD2. Per the germline V gene, CDR1 is SNHLY and CDR2 is FYNNEI. V lost 6 bases to trimming and J lost 7 bases; unmatched junction nucleotides: 8. The CDR3 consists of 16 residues. CDR3 residues: CASSQGLAGVVNEQFF. The DNA of the CDR3 is TGTGCCAGCAGCCAGGGACTAGCGGGAGTGGTAAATGAGCAGTTCTTC.

This clone was counted a few times. CDR3 nucleotides: TGTGCCAGCAAGAAATTGGACAGCTACACCGGGGAGCTGTTTTTT. This gives the protein CASKKLDSYTGELFF. V gene TRBV6-1 combines with J gene TRBJ2-2; D is possibly TRBD1 (6 bases). V was cut by 7 bases and J by 3 bases, with 15 bases left in between. Per germline, CDR1 MNHNS and CDR2 SASEGT. CDR3 size: 15 residues.

The V and J genes are TRBV7-3 and TRBJ2-5, with a tentative D call TRBD1 (8 bases). V was pared by 5 bases and J by 5 bases, with 18 bases between. Germline V gene data show CDR1 as SGHTA and CDR2 as FQGTGA. The CDR3 consists of 15 residues. The CDR3 DNA reads as TGTGCCAGCAGCCCACAGGGGGGGCGAGGGGAGACCCAGTACTTC. It is translated as CASSPQGGRGETQYF. Full variable domain (rest looked up from reference TRBV7-3 and TRBJ2-5): GAGVSQTPSNKVTEKGKYVELRCDPISGHTALYWYRQSLGQGPEFLIYFQGTGAADDSGLPNDRFFAVRPEGSVSTLKIQRTERGDSAVYLCASSPQGGRGETQYFGPGTRLLVL.

The V gene is TRBV6-1, the J gene TRBJ2-6, with D hard to call. The V and J ends lost 4 bases and 0 bases respectively, with 4 bases between them. Per the germline V gene, CDR1 is MNHNS and CDR2 is SASEGT. The CDR3 consists of 14 residues. The CDR3 DNA sequence: TGTGCCAGCAGTGCCGTCTCTGGGGCCAACGTCCTGACTTTC. This sequence encodes CASSAVSGANVLTF.

This clone has a handful of counts. Other DNA sequences in this specimen translate into the identical CDR3. This chain uses TRBV25-1 with TRBJ2-7, with D maybe TRBD2 (5 bases). This CDR3 spans 18 amino acids. V gave up 3 bases and J gave up 2 bases, with 23 bases separating them. CDR1 and CDR2 from the germline V gene are MGHDK and SYGVNS. In DNA, the CDR3 is TGTGCCAGCAGTGAGAGAGAGGGTGGGTCTGGGTACCCCTACGAGCAGTACTTC. Translating gives CASSEREGGSGYPYEQYF.

This clone has more than one count but fewer than ten. The chain employs TRBV5-1 and TRBJ2-1; 7 bases agree with TRBD2. Germline V gene sequence: CDR1 SGHRS, CDR2 YFSETQ. V was clipped by 4 bases and J by 2 bases; unmatched bases: 9. The CDR3 has 16 amino acids. The CDR3 here is CASSRTPGTTYNEQFF. For the CDR3, the DNA is TGCGCCAGCAGCCGAACTCCCGGGACTACCTACAATGAGCAGTTCTTC.

This chain uses TRBV7-3 with TRBJ1-1; possibly TRBD1 for D (6 bases). The CDR3 runs 13 residues. V gave up 10 bases and J gave up 6 bases, with 18 bases separating them. CDR1 is SGHTA, CDR2 FQGTGA, per germline. For the CDR3, the DNA is TGTGCCACCGCTAGGCAGGGGAGCGCTGAAGCTTTCTTT. Its translation: CATARQGSAEAFF. Based on the CDR3 plus reference TRBV7-3 and TRBJ1-1, the full variable domain is GAGVSQTPSNKVTEKGKYVELRCDPISGHTALYWYRQSLGQGPEFLIYFQGTGAADDSGLPNDRFFAVRPEGSVSTLKIQRTERGDSAVYLCATARQGSAEAFFGQGTRLTVV.

This clone was counted between two and nine times. This chain uses TRBV5-1 with TRBJ1-2; D is ambiguous. This CDR3 has 14 amino acids. Germline CDR1 and CDR2: SGHRS and YFSETQ. V was pared by 1 base and J by 3 bases, with 10 bases between. CDR3 protein: CASSLNSDYYGYTF. In nucleotides, the CDR3 is TGCGCCAGCAGCTTGAATTCAGACTACTATGGCTACACCTTC.

The J gene is TRBJ2-7, the V gene TRBV6-1; 7 nucleotides match TRBD1. The germline gives CDR1 MNHNS, CDR2 SASEGT. V dropped 8 bases and J dropped 0; count of bases not matched to a gene: 7. CDR3 size: 14 residues. CDR3 sequence (DNA): TGTGCCAGCCAGCGGACAGGCCCCTCCTACGAGCAGTACTTC. Its protein is CASQRTGPSYEQYF.

The CDR3 bases are TGTGCCAGCAGCCCTATCGGAGCGGGAGGTACCTACGAGCAGTACTTC. Translation gives CASSPIGAGGTYEQYF. The chain links TRBV11-1 to TRBJ2-7; 9 nucleotides match TRBD2. Per the germline V gene, CDR1 is SGHAT and CDR2 is FQDESV (reference sequence). Unmatched junction bases numbered 10, after V lost 5 bases and J lost 2 bases. The CDR3 spans 16 residues.

The V gene is TRBV14, the J gene TRBJ1-2, with a tentative D call TRBD1 (5 bases). Germline assignment: CDR1 SGHDN and CDR2 FVKESK. V shed 4 bases and J shed 0 bases, with 21 bases lying between them. The length of the CDR3 is 18 residues. The CDR3 DNA follows: TGTGCCAGCAGCCCTGGGACGGCAACCGGACTAGCTAACTATGGCTACACCTTC. Encoded protein: CASSPGTATGLANYGYTF.

Concerning this clone: The same CDR3 also results from other DNA sequences found in this sample. The J gene is TRBJ1-1, the V gene TRBV7-9; TRBD1 is a possible D gene (5 bases). In germline, CDR1 is SEHNR, CDR2 FQNEAQ (reference sequence). The CDR3 is made up of 11 amino acids. V was cut by 3 bases and J by 8 bases, with 7 bases left in between. The CDR3 region is CASSFGGEAFF. The DNA for the CDR3 is TGTGCCAGCAGCTTCGGGGGAGAAGCTTTCTTT.

This clone was detected a few times. The chain recombines TRBV5-1 with TRBJ2-1, with TRBD2 matching over 11 bases. The V gene end was trimmed by 4 bases and the J gene end by 8 bases; junction bases not matched to a gene: 11. The CDR3 has 16 amino acids. Looked up from germline, CDR1 is SGHRS and CDR2 is YFSETQ. The CDR3 DNA sequence: TGCGCCAGCAGCCCGCTAACTAGCGGGAGTGGTGATGAGCAGTTCTTC. Its protein product is CASSPLTSGSGDEQFF.

Details on this clone: The identical CDR3 is also encoded by other nucleotide sequences in the sample. The chain carries TRBV7-3 and TRBJ2-1; no clear D. The germline V gene encodes CDR1 SGHTA and CDR2 FQGTGA. V lost 5 bases to trimming and J lost 7 bases, with 9 bases between them. This CDR3 has 12 amino acids. The CDR3 spells CASSPTGNEQFF. DNA for the CDR3: TGTGCCAGCAGCCCAACGGGTAATGAGCAGTTCTTC.

This clone was counted between two and nine times. The chain employs TRBV5-1 and TRBJ2-5; unclear D gene. The CDR3 totals 15 residues. Germline V gene lookup returns CDR1 SGHRS and CDR2 YFSETQ. V was shortened by 1 base and J by 3 bases, with 13 bases between the two germline ends. The chain's CDR3 is CASSLSLTQEETQYF. CDR3 in DNA: TGCGCCAGCAGCTTGTCCCTAACCCAAGAAGAGACCCAGTACTTC.

Comments on this clone: It is likely a read error, because the conserved phenylalanine at the end of the CDR3 is missing. The chain has TRBV10-3 and TRBJ2-7; 7 positions match TRBD2. This CDR3 has 14 amino acids. The germline CDR1 and CDR2 sequences are ENHRY and SYGVKD. V lost 2 bases to trimming and J lost 3 bases; unmatched junction nucleotides: 4. As DNA, the CDR3 is TGTGCCATCAGTGAGGTGGCTAGCGGCTACGAGCAGTACCTC. It is translated as CAISEVASGYEQYL.

V gene TRBV11-1 combines with J gene TRBJ2-1, with TRBD2 as a possible D gene (6 bases). Germline loops: CDR1 SGHAT, CDR2 FQDESV (reference sequence). V lost 3 bases, J lost 9 bases, and 18 bases lay in between. The length of the CDR3 is 15 residues. CDR3 nucleotide sequence: TGTGCCAGCAGCTTTTTTTCTACCGGGAGAGGTGAGCAGTTCTTC. Translated, it gives CASSFFSTGRGEQFF. The full variable domain, its missing parts supplied by reference TRBV11-1 and TRBJ2-1, is EAEVAQSPRYKITEKSQAVAFWCDPISGHATLYWYRQILGQGPELLVQFQDESVVDDSQLPKDRFSAERLKGVDSTLKIQPAELGDSAMYLCASSFFSTGRGEQFFGPGTRLTVL.

The chain joins TRBV14 to TRBJ2-2, with 7 bases identical to TRBD2. Losses at the gene ends were 4 bases for V and 8 bases for J; bases not matched to a gene: 16. Germline assignment: CDR1 SGHDN and CDR2 FVKESK. The length of the CDR3 is 17 residues. The CDR3 bases are TGTGCCAGCAGCCTAGTCAGTGGGGCTAGCGGTCCTGGGGAGCTGTTTTTT. The encoded protein is CASSLVSGASGPGELFF.

This clone was counted only a few times. The chain couples TRBV29-1 to TRBJ2-7; TRBD2 aligns across 10 bases. The CDR3 runs to 13 residues. Per germline, CDR1 SQVTM and CDR2 ANQGSEA. V was pared by 5 bases and J by 0 bases, with 1 base of the junction left unmatched. CDR3 in DNA: TGCAGCGTTTCTAGCGGGAGCTCCTACGAGCAGTACTTC. This codes for CSVSSGSSYEQYF.

As regards this clone: This sample also contains other DNA sequences that code for the same CDR3. The rearrangement uses TRBV6-1 and TRBJ2-7; 7 positions match TRBD2. There are 14 residues in the CDR3. Germline assignment: CDR1 MNHNS and CDR2 SASEGT. J gave up 5 bases and V 5 bases, and 9 bases lay outside the gene matches. The CDR3, as DNA: TGTGCCAGCAGTACACTAGCGCAACAGGACGAGCAGTACTTC. Translated, it gives CASSTLAQQDEQYF.

In this sample, this clone turned up a few times. The chain combines TRBV7-3 with TRBJ1-1; D is undetermined. V shed 5 bases and J shed 0 bases, with 7 bases lying between them. CDR1 and CDR2 (germline): SGHTA, FQGTGA. There are 13 residues in the CDR3. The CDR3 DNA follows: TGTGCCAGCAGCCCCCAGGTGAACACTGAAGCTTTCTTT. Its protein is CASSPQVNTEAFF.

The V and J genes are TRBV5-6 and TRBJ1-1; the D gene is possibly TRBD1 (6 bases). Germline V gene data show CDR1 as SGHDT and CDR2 as YYEEEE. CDR3 size: 16 residues. V was clipped by 1 base and J by 0 bases, with 13 bases between them. CDR3 loop: CASSLLAGTLNTEAFF. The CDR3 nucleotides are TGTGCCAGCAGCTTGTTGGCTGGGACATTGAACACTGAAGCTTTCTTT.

This clone was counted between two and nine times. V is TRBV6-6 and J is TRBJ1-2; D call uncertain. V gave up 8 bases and J gave up 8 bases, with 15 bases separating them. Germline CDR1 and CDR2: MNHNY and SVGAGI (reference sequence). The CDR3 has 12 residues. The CDR3 DNA reads TGTGCCAGCGGATGGTTCGGGAACGGCTACACCTTC. Protein product: CASGWFGNGYTF.

The V and J genes are TRBV27 and TRBJ2-1; 10 bases map to TRBD1. CDR3 length: 16 residues. Germline assignment: CDR1 MNHEY and CDR2 SMNVEV (reference sequence). The V gene end was trimmed by 2 bases and the J gene end by 7 bases; junction bases not matched to a gene: 8. The CDR3 here is CASSLTDRGLGNEQFF. DNA for the CDR3: TGTGCCAGCAGTTTAACTGACAGGGGGCTAGGGAATGAGCAGTTCTTC.

This clone showed up just a few times. This rearrangement joins TRBV5-1 to TRBJ2-7, with a possible D match to TRBD1 (6 bases). The CDR3 has 14 residues. V was shortened by 1 base and J by 2 bases, with 10 bases between the two germline ends. Germline lookup yields CDR1 SGHRS and CDR2 YFSETQ. The chain's CDR3 is CASSLRGFAYEQYF. CDR3 nucleotide sequence: TGCGCCAGCAGCTTGAGGGGGTTCGCCTACGAGCAGTACTTC.